A single sample gave rise to the 21 T cell receptor beta chains below, sequenced in a study of blood T cell repertoires in COVID-19. Here immunoSEQ multiplex PCR was the method, and the copy in TCRdb shows in-frame clones only, minus some. Altogether about 26,000 clones are present, around 87% being singletons, with the ten largest covering about 11%. The sequencing input was peripheral blood. The origin of the receptors is a man between 65 and 85 years old with acute or convalescent COVID-19.

This chain links TRBV19 with TRBJ2-5; D may be TRBD1 (6 bases). Germline-derived CDR1 and CDR2 are LNHDA and SQIVND (reference sequence). Trimming removed 9 bases from V and 2 bases from J, with 19 bases in between. The CDR3 covers 15 residues. CDR3 nucleotide sequence: TGTGCCAGCCGACTTACAGGGTTAAATCAAGAGACCCAGTACTTC. This encodes CASRLTGLNQETQYF.

The chain combines TRBV27 with TRBJ2-1; TRBD2 is a possible D gene (5 bases). Trimming removed 6 bases from V and 9 bases from J, with 12 bases in between. CDR1 and CDR2 from the germline V gene are MNHEY and SMNVEV (reference sequence). CDR3 length: 12 residues. The DNA for the CDR3 is TGTGCCAGCAGATACTGGACTGGTGAGCAGTTCTTC. This translates into CASRYWTGEQFF.

This clone was observed a single time. This chain uses TRBV7-7 with TRBJ1-1, with D maybe TRBD1 (5 bases). Trimming took 5 bases from V and 0 from J, leaving 13 bases between them. The CDR3 covers 15 residues. The germline V gene has CDR1 SSHAT and CDR2 FNYEAQ (reference sequence). This CDR3 reads CASSPHRNMNTEAFF. The CDR3 DNA follows: TGTGCCAGCAGCCCGCACAGGAACATGAACACTGAAGCTTTCTTT.

The chain carries TRBV5-6 and TRBJ2-7, with 13 positions matching TRBD2. Germline V gives CDR1 SGHDT, CDR2 YYEEEE. This CDR3 has 18 residues. The junction had 10 bases not matched to a gene; V was cut back by 2 bases and J by 2 bases. CDR3 sequence: CASSFTSGRVGSPYEQYF. In nucleotides, the CDR3 is TGTGCCAGCAGCTTCACTAGCGGGAGGGTGGGTTCACCCTACGAGCAGTACTTC. Full variable domain (outside the CDR3, taken from reference TRBV5-6 and TRBJ2-7): DAGVTQSPTHLIKTRGQQVTLRCSPKSGHDTVSWYQQALGQGPQFIFQYYEEEERQRGNFPDRFSGHQFPNYSSELNVNALLLGDSALYLCASSFTSGRVGSPYEQYFGPGTRLTVT.

The V gene is TRBV7-2, the J gene TRBJ1-2; 7 nucleotides align to TRBD1. The CDR3 runs 15 residues. CDR1 and CDR2 from the germline V gene are SGHTA and FQGNSA. Trimming removed 4 bases from V and 8 bases from J; junction bases left unmatched: 13. The CDR3 sequence: CASSSTGTDNGGYTF. The CDR3 nucleotides read TGTGCCAGCAGCTCTACCGGGACAGACAACGGAGGCTACACCTTC. Variable domain in full (rest from reference TRBV7-2 and TRBJ1-2): GAGVSQSPSNKVTEKGKDVELRCDPISGHTALYWYRQSLGQGLEFLIYFQGNSAPDKSGLPSDRFSAERTGGSVSTLTIQRTQQEDSAVYLCASSSTGTDNGGYTFGSGTRLTVV.

This clone occurred once. The V gene is TRBV11-2, the J gene TRBJ2-7, with D possibly TRBD1 on 6 matching bases. Trimming took off 1 base at V and 2 bases at J, with 21 bases between the two ends. Looked up from germline, CDR1 is SGHAT and CDR2 is FQNNGV. There are 18 residues in the CDR3. The CDR3 DNA is TGTGCCAGCAGCTTAGGAGTGAGAAGGACAGTTCGCACCTACGAGCAGTACTTC. Its protein product is CASSLGVRRTVRTYEQYF. The whole variable domain, filled in from reference TRBV11-2 and TRBJ2-7, reads EAGVAQSPRYKIIEKRQSVAFWCNPISGHATLYWYQQILGQGPKLLIQFQNNGVVDDSQLPKDRFSAERLKGVDSTLKIQPAKLEDSAVYLCASSLGVRRTVRTYEQYFGPGTRLTVT.

This clone was detected once. For the CDR3, the DNA is TGTGCCAGCAGGCAGGGGAACACTGAAGCTTTCTTT. Its translation: CASRQGNTEAFF. The genes are TRBV2 and TRBJ1-1; D may be TRBD1 (5 bases). V lost 6 bases and J 1 base, leaving 6 bases between the germline ends. The CDR3 sequence is 12 residues long. CDR1 and CDR2 from the germline V gene are SNHLY and FYNNEI.

The sample holds one count of this clone. V is TRBV5-1 and J is TRBJ2-2, with a tentative D call TRBD2 (5 bases). The germline V gene has CDR1 SGHRS and CDR2 YFSETQ. The CDR3 extends over 15 amino acids. With 1 base removed from V and 0 bases from J, the gap between germline ends came to 7 bases. The CDR3 loop is CASSLSGTNTGELFF. In DNA, the CDR3 is TGCGCCAGCAGCTTGAGCGGCACGAACACCGGGGAGCTGTTTTTT. Filled out from reference TRBV5-1 and TRBJ2-2, the complete variable domain reads KAGVTQTPRYLIKTRGQQVTLSCSPISGHRSVSWYQQTPGQGLQFLFEYFSETQRNKGNFPGRFSGRQFSNSRSEMNVSTLELGDSALYLCASSLSGTNTGELFFGEGSRLTVL.

The chain employs TRBV5-1 and TRBJ2-2; 7 nucleotides agree with TRBD2. Germline V gene data show CDR1 as SGHRS and CDR2 as YFSETQ. V gave up 4 bases and J gave up 4 bases; unmatched junction bases: 7. The CDR3 contains 15 residues. CDR3: CASSPTSHSTGELFF. CDR3 bases: TGCGCCAGCAGCCCGACTAGCCATTCCACCGGGGAGCTGTTTTTT.

This chain links TRBV5-5 with TRBJ1-5; 8 bases fit TRBD1. The CDR3 totals 16 residues. Germline V gene lookup returns CDR1 SGHKS and CDR2 YYEKEE (reference sequence). Trimming removed 4 bases from V and 5 bases from J; junction bases left unmatched: 11. CDR3 nucleotide sequence: TGTGCCAGCAGCCGGACAGGGAAATTGAGGGATCAGCCCCAGCATTTT. Translated: CASSRTGKLRDQPQHF.

The chain links TRBV6-6 to TRBJ2-2; 11 bases fit TRBD1. The germline V gene has CDR1 MNHNY and CDR2 SVGAGI (reference sequence). The CDR3 sequence is 15 residues long. With 6 bases clipped from V and 2 bases from J, the junction kept 2 bases outside the gene matches. The CDR3 DNA follows: TGTGCCAGCAGCTGGACAGGGGGCAACACCGGGGAGCTGTTTTTT. Encoded protein: CASSWTGGNTGELFF.

This chain uses TRBV18 with TRBJ2-7; 7 bases are a match to TRBD1. The CDR3 spans 14 residues. The germline CDR1 and CDR2 sequences are KGHSH and LQKENI. The trim removed 6 bases at V and 2 bases at J, leaving 7 bases unmatched. The CDR3 protein is CASSDQQGPYEQYF. The CDR3 DNA reads TGTGCCAGCTCGGATCAACAGGGGCCCTACGAGCAGTACTTC.

The rearrangement joins TRBV4-3 to TRBJ1-1, with D possibly being TRBD1 (5 bases). The germline V gene has CDR1 LGHNA and CDR2 YSLEER. V was trimmed by 0 bases and J by 0 bases, leaving 11 bases between them. The CDR3 has 16 residues. The CDR3 DNA sequence: TGCGCCAGCAGCCAAGATCACTCCAGGGTGAACACTGAAGCTTTCTTT. Protein product: CASSQDHSRVNTEAFF.

V and J are TRBV25-1 and TRBJ2-1, with TRBD2 matching 7 bases. This CDR3 is 14 amino acids long. From germline, CDR1 is MGHDK and CDR2 SYGVNS. With V trimmed by 3 bases and J by 7 bases, 6 bases remained unmatched. The CDR3: CASSDVGGPNEQFF. CDR3 nucleotide sequence: TGTGCCAGCAGTGACGTGGGAGGGCCAAATGAGCAGTTCTTC.

J is TRBJ1-4 and V is TRBV28, with a tentative D call TRBD1 (5 bases). Per the germline V gene, CDR1 is MDHEN and CDR2 is SYDVKM. The ends were cut back, 8 bases at V and 2 bases at J, with 12 bases in the middle. The CDR3 is 14 residues long. CDR3 in DNA: TGTGCCAGCGGACCCGGGGGGACTAATGAAAAACTGTTTTTT. Its protein is CASGPGGTNEKLFF.

The J gene is TRBJ2-7, the V gene TRBV7-2; possibly TRBD2 for D (5 bases). Per the germline V gene, CDR1 is SGHTA and CDR2 is FQGNSA. There are 13 residues in the CDR3. V gave up 3 bases and J gave up 7 bases, with 13 bases separating them. In nucleotides, the CDR3 is TGTGCCAGCAGCTTCCCCGGGATCGGAGAGCAGTACTTC. This encodes CASSFPGIGEQYF.

V usage is TRBV18 and J usage is TRBJ2-3; weak D call: TRBD1 (7 bases). Between the trimmed V and J ends, which lost 3 bases and 0 bases, there was a span of 16 bases. The germline V gene has CDR1 KGHSH and CDR2 LQKENI. The CDR3 runs 17 residues. CDR3 amino acids: CASSPQQGTSSTDTQYF. The CDR3 coding sequence is TGTGCCAGCTCACCTCAACAGGGGACTTCTAGCACAGATACGCAGTATTTT.

The chain carries TRBV24-1 and TRBJ2-1; 13 bases are shared with TRBD2. The CDR3 totals 16 residues. The junction had 7 bases not matched to a gene; V was cut back by 4 bases and J by 8 bases. The germline V gene encodes CDR1 KGHDR and CDR2 SFDVKD. The chain's CDR3 is CATSDPGTSGIDEQFF. CDR3 coding DNA: TGTGCCACCAGTGACCCCGGGACTAGCGGGATCGATGAGCAGTTCTTC.

The chain links TRBV14 to TRBJ2-5, with 10 bases fitting TRBD1. With V trimmed by 2 bases and J by 7 bases, 7 bases remained unmatched. Germline values: CDR1 SGHDN, CDR2 FVKESK. The CDR3 has 15 residues. The DNA for the CDR3 is TGTGCCAGCAGCCAAAGGACAGGGGGGATGGTGACCCAGTACTTC. Amino acid sequence: CASSQRTGGMVTQYF.

V usage is TRBV4-1 and J usage is TRBJ2-1; a weak D match, TRBD2 (5 bases). Looked up from germline, CDR1 is MGHRA and CDR2 is YSYEKL. V was clipped by 4 bases and J by 1 base, with 14 bases between them. The CDR3 consists of 16 residues. The CDR3 coding sequence is TGCGCCAGCAGCCTCTTCCCGGGATCTTCCTACAATGAGCAGTTCTTC. Protein: CASSLFPGSSYNEQFF.

The chain combines TRBV2 with TRBJ2-7; 9 positions agree with TRBD1. The germline CDR1 and CDR2 sequences are SNHLY and FYNNEI. This CDR3 is 14 amino acids long. The V and J ends lost 5 bases and 3 bases, in that order; junction bases with no gene match: 5. The chain's CDR3 is CASSFGTGRYEQYF. In DNA, the CDR3 is TGTGCCAGCAGTTTCGGGACAGGGCGCTACGAGCAGTACTTC.